This T cell receptor beta chain came from a study of cytomegalovirus exposure and HLA in healthy donors. Overall study context: Approximately 200 million T cells yielded fewer than 120 million unique TCR beta sequences in earlier analysis.

Regarding donors, all were healthy bone marrow donors. Germline lookup yields CDR1 ENHRY and CDR2 SYGVKD. The CDR3 has 13 amino acids. V shed 10 bases and J 1 base; nucleotides not matched to a gene: 6. The PCR contained 60 Vbeta and 13 Jbeta primers. TCRdb keeps only in-frame clones here, not all; method: immunoSEQ multiplex PCR. The sample totals tens of thousands of clones. Sequencing used PBMCs. The clonotype originates from a female donor in good health and CMV-seropositive. This rearrangement joins TRBV10-3 to TRBJ1-1; 7 nucleotides line up with TRBD1. DNA of the CDR3: TGTGCCACCTCCGGGACAGAGAACACTGAAGCTTTCTTT. Its protein is CATSGTENTEAFF.